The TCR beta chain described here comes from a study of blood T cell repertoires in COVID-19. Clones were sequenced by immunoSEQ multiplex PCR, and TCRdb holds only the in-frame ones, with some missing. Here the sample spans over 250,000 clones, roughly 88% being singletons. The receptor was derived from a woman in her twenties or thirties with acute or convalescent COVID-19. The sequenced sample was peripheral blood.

The CDR3, as DNA: TGTGCCAGCAGTTACGACGGGACAGTCGATGGCTACACCTTC. As protein: CASSYDGTVDGYTF. The chain employs TRBV6-2 or TRBV6-3 and TRBJ1-2, with 7 bases that match TRBD1. This CDR3 is built from 14 residues. The germline CDR1 and CDR2 sequences are MNHEY and SVGEGT. V dropped 2 bases and J dropped 6; count of bases not matched to a gene: 6.